The clone carrying this T cell receptor beta chain was observed many times. The antigen is undetermined. Subjects aged 18 to 65 presented with newly diagnosed hyperthyroidism of less than 2 months' duration. Orbital computed tomography, thyroid ultrasound, serum thyroxine and TRAb, and clinical symptoms together informed the diagnoses. At first hyperthyroidism diagnosis, before any ophthalmopathy symptoms, the blood sample was collected. Template material for amplifying TCR beta CDR3 regions consisted of RNA transcripts. TCR CDR3 underwent first-round RT-PCR with the HTBI primer set. A single record per CDR3 protein comes from TCRdb applying MiXCR to the multiplex PCR reads. In the table there are under 300,000 distinct CDR3 sequences, more than 10% of which are singletons. This entry comes from a study of T cells in Graves' hyperthyroidism and ophthalmopathy. Study-wide results and caveats: Also found in blood were most expanded thyroid clonotypes above 0.001.

Sequenced material: blood. The clonotype originates from a woman between 25 and 40 years old with Graves' hyperthyroidism that later progressed to Graves' ophthalmopathy.

The CDR3, as DNA: TGTGCCAGCAGCTTCGCCGTGTACCAAGAGACCCAGTACTTC. As protein: CASSFAVYQETQYF. The V gene is TRBV7-2, the J gene TRBJ2-5, with D unresolved. Trimming took off 3 bases at V and 0 bases at J, with 8 bases between the two ends. Germline assignment: CDR1 SGHTA and CDR2 FQGNSA. CDR3 length equals 14 residues.